The present T cell receptor (beta chain) was sequenced within a study of blood T cell repertoires in COVID-19. For the study at large: Both acute and convalescent COVID-19 samples were obtained from the United States, Italy and Spain.

This CDR3 has 14 amino acids. Trimming at V came to 6 bases and at J to 4 bases, leaving 6 bases not matched to a gene. Per germline, CDR1 SEHNR and CDR2 FQNEAQ (reference sequence). Measured with immunoSEQ multiplex PCR; TCRdb has only the in-frame clones, and not every one. The top ten clones hold around 0.99% of a sample with under 200,000 clones, about 88% of them seen once. The chain is built from TRBV7-9 and TRBJ2-7; the match to TRBD2 covers 10 bases. The sequenced sample was peripheral blood. The TCR was taken from a man aged 18 to 29 with acute or convalescent COVID-19. CDR3 in DNA: TGTGCCAGCAGTCCGGGACTAGCGCATTACGAGCAGTACTTC. It translates to CASSPGLAHYEQYF.